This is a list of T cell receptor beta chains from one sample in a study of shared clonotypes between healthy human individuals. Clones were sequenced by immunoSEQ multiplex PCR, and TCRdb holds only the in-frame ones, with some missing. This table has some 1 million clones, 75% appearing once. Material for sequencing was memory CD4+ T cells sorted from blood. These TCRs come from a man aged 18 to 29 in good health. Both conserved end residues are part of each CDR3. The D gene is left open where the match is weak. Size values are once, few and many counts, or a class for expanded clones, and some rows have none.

CDR3: CATSGEKPNQPQHF; DNA: TGTGCCACCAGCGGGGAAAAGCCAAATCAGCCCCAGCATTTT; V: TRBV15; size: NA; J: TRBJ1-5; D: NA; length: 14
CDR3: CASSLSLAVSYEQYF; DNA: TGTGCCAGCAGCCTATCTCTAGCGGTCTCCTACGAGCAGTACTTC; V: TRBV6-1; size: NA; J: TRBJ2-7; D: TRBD2; length: 15
CDR3: CASGPRGRVTEAFF; DNA: TGTGCCAGCGGACCCAGGGGGCGGGTCACTGAAGCTTTCTTT; V: TRBV28; size: NA; J: TRBJ1-1; D: TRBD1; length: 14
CDR3: CASSFKFEQFF; DNA: TGCGCCAGCAGCTTCAAGTTTGAGCAGTTCTTC; V: TRBV5-1; size: NA; J: TRBJ2-1; D: NA; length: 11
CDR3: CASSIYEGTGELFF; DNA: TGTGCCAGCAGTATCTACGAGGGCACCGGGGAGCTGTTTTTT; V: TRBV6-6; size: few; J: TRBJ2-2; D: NA; length: 14
CDR3: CASGPSGGHTGELFF; DNA: TGTGCCAGCGGACCTAGCGGGGGGCACACCGGGGAGCTGTTTTTT; V: TRBV2; size: few; J: TRBJ2-2; D: TRBD2; length: 15
CDR3: CASGLAGYEQFF; DNA: TGTGCTAGTGGTTTGGCTGGCTATGAGCAGTTCTTC; V: TRBV12-5; size: NA; J: TRBJ2-1; D: NA; length: 12
CDR3: CASSSGGASNQPQHF; DNA: TGTGCCAGCAGCTCGGGGGGGGCGAGCAATCAGCCCCAGCATTTT; V: TRBV7-2; size: many; J: TRBJ1-5; D: NA; length: 15
CDR3: CASSGTASNTGELFF; DNA: TGTGCCAGTAGTGGGACAGCTTCGAACACCGGGGAGCTGTTTTTT; V: TRBV19; size: few; J: TRBJ2-2; D: TRBD1; length: 15
CDR3: CASTKDRGANNSPLHF; DNA: TGTGCCAGCACCAAGGACAGGGGCGCAAATAATTCACCCCTCCACTTT; V: TRBV6-6; size: NA; J: TRBJ1-6; D: TRBD1; length: 16
CDR3: CASSMKTGPYGYTF; DNA: TGTGCCAGTAGTATGAAGACAGGTCCTTATGGCTACACCTTC; V: TRBV19; size: NA; J: TRBJ1-2; D: NA; length: 14
CDR3: CASSLVVLAGGGSYNEQFF; DNA: TGTGCCAGCAGCTTAGTTGTACTAGCGGGAGGGGGCTCCTACAATGAGCAGTTCTTC; V: TRBV7-2; size: few; J: TRBJ2-1; D: TRBD2; length: 19
CDR3: CASSSVGRSTDTQYF; DNA: TGTGCCAGCAGCTCAGTCGGGAGGAGCACAGATACGCAGTATTTT; V: TRBV11-2; size: NA; J: TRBJ2-3; D: TRBD2; length: 15
CDR3: CASSLVGGQPQHF; DNA: TGTGCCAGCAGCCTCGTAGGGGGGCAGCCCCAGCATTTT; V: TRBV7-9; size: NA; J: TRBJ1-5; D: NA; length: 13
CDR3: CASSQGLGTSHRNTQYF; DNA: TGTGCCAGCAGCCAAGGGCTGGGGACTAGCCATCGGAATACGCAGTATTTT; V: TRBV14; size: NA; J: TRBJ2-3; D: TRBD2; length: 17
CDR3: CASSFSATTNEKLFF; DNA: TGTGCCAGCAGTTTTAGTGCTACAACTAATGAAAAACTGTTTTTT; V: TRBV28; size: once; J: TRBJ1-4; D: NA; length: 15
CDR3: CASSEDRSNEKLFF; DNA: TGCGCCAGCAGTGAGGACAGATCTAATGAAAAACTGTTTTTT; V: TRBV10-1; size: NA; J: TRBJ1-4; D: NA; length: 14
CDR3: CASAQYNEQFF; DNA: TGTGCCAGCGCCCAGTACAATGAGCAGTTCTTC; V: TRBV7-9; size: NA; J: TRBJ2-1; D: NA; length: 11
CDR3: CASSLGRDRGLSGANVLTF; DNA: TGCGCCAGCAGCCTCGGCCGGGACAGGGGGCTCTCTGGGGCCAACGTCCTGACTTTC; V: TRBV4-1; size: NA; J: TRBJ2-6; D: TRBD1; length: 19
CDR3: CASSSAQGGAGELFF; DNA: TGTGCCAGTTCCTCGGCCCAGGGAGGAGCCGGGGAGCTGTTTTTT; V: TRBV19; size: NA; J: TRBJ2-2; D: NA; length: 15
CDR3: CASSIHSPGELFF; DNA: TGTGCCAGCAGTATTCATTCCCCCGGGGAGCTGTTTTTT; V: TRBV2; size: NA; J: TRBJ2-2; D: NA; length: 13
CDR3: CASSPEFGTQYF; DNA: TGTGCCAGCAGCCCAGAATTTGGGACCCAGTACTTC; V: TRBV7-9; size: NA; J: TRBJ2-5; D: NA; length: 12
CDR3: CASRGQGNQPQHF; DNA: TGTGCCAGCAGAGGGCAGGGTAACCAGCCCCAGCATTTT; V: TRBV6-5; size: NA; J: TRBJ1-5; D: NA; length: 13
CDR3: CASKSAASNTGELFF; DNA: TGCGCCAGCAAGTCGGCAGCCTCGAACACCGGGGAGCTGTTTTTT; V: TRBV5-1; size: NA; J: TRBJ2-2; D: NA; length: 15
CDR3: CASSLFGGGNEQFF; DNA: TGTGCCAGCAGCTTATTTGGTGGAGGGAATGAGCAGTTCTTC; V: TRBV7-9; size: NA; J: TRBJ2-1; D: NA; length: 14
CDR3: CASSLTGAKTGELFF; DNA: TGTGCCAGCAGCTTGACGGGGGCGAAGACCGGGGAGCTGTTTTTT; V: TRBV11-3; size: NA; J: TRBJ2-2; D: NA; length: 15
CDR3: CASSDRDLGGSFF; DNA: TGTGCCAGCAGCGACCGGGACCTCGGGGGATCTTTCTTC; V: TRBV11-2; size: NA; J: TRBJ2-7; D: NA; length: 13
CDR3: CASARGRVVSYEQYF; DNA: TGTGCCAGCGCCAGGGGCAGGGTAGTTTCCTACGAGCAGTACTTC; V: TRBV27; size: NA; J: TRBJ2-7; D: NA; length: 15
CDR3: CASSLVRGGLTDTQYF; DNA: TGTGCCAGCAGCTTAGTCCGGGGGGGTCTGACAGATACGCAGTATTTT; V: TRBV11-2; size: NA; J: TRBJ2-3; D: TRBD2; length: 16
CDR3: CASSPRGLETGELFF; DNA: TGTGCCAGCTCACCACGAGGGCTCGAGACCGGGGAGCTGTTTTTT; V: TRBV18; size: NA; J: TRBJ2-2; D: NA; length: 15
CDR3: CAWSRGSEKLFF; DNA: TGTGCCTGGAGTAGGGGGTCCGAAAAACTGTTTTTT; V: TRBV30; size: NA; J: TRBJ1-4; D: NA; length: 12
CDR3: CASSPPGLSYEQYF; DNA: TGTGCCAGCAGTCCACCGGGTCTTTCCTACGAGCAGTACTTC; V: TRBV6-5; size: NA; J: TRBJ2-7; D: NA; length: 14